This T cell receptor (beta chain) was found in a study of cytomegalovirus exposure and HLA in healthy donors. 13 Jbeta primers and 60 Vbeta primers were used for the PCR. Clones were read by immunoSEQ multiplex PCR, and TCRdb kept only the in-frame ones, dropping some. In the table there are about 140,000 clones, over 70% of which are singletons. This CDR3 has 13 residues. The V and J ends lost 7 bases and 4 bases respectively, with 14 bases between them. CDR1 and CDR2 (germline): SGHRS, YFSETQ. The source material was PBMCs. The J gene is TRBJ1-1, the V gene TRBV5-1, with TRBD1 as a possible D gene (5 bases). The receptor was derived from a man aged 35-49 years in good health and CMV-seronegative. The CDR3, as DNA: TGCGCCAGCGCCATGGACAAGCCCACTGAAGCTTTCTTT. Translated: CASAMDKPTEAFF.